This T cell receptor (beta chain) was profiled in a study of human T cells and chemical hapten exposure. The germline gives CDR1 MNHNY, CDR2 SVGAGI (reference sequence). V trimming: 4 bases; J trimming: 0 bases; junction bases outside the gene matches: 4. CDR3 length: 16 residues. Specified time point: pre-sensitization, week 0. The treatment denotes: therapeutic diphenylcyclopropenone sensitization with weekly scalp DPC. TCRdb reanalysed the RACE reads using MiXCR and keeps one entry per CDR3 protein. The table includes more than 80,000 distinct CDR3 sequences, roughly 12% detected once. This chain connects TRBV6-6 to TRBJ1-1, with TRBD1 matching 11 bases. The sequence was collected from a woman aged 50 to 60 with alopecia areata. Some clones in this sample may be carry-over from other donors' samples. The sequencing here drew on whole blood, taken in connection with sensitization to the hapten diphenylcyclopropenone (DPC). DNA of the CDR3: TGTGCCAGCAGTTGGACAGGGGGCGGCATGAACACTGAAGCTTTCTTT. Protein sequence: CASSWTGGGMNTEAFF.